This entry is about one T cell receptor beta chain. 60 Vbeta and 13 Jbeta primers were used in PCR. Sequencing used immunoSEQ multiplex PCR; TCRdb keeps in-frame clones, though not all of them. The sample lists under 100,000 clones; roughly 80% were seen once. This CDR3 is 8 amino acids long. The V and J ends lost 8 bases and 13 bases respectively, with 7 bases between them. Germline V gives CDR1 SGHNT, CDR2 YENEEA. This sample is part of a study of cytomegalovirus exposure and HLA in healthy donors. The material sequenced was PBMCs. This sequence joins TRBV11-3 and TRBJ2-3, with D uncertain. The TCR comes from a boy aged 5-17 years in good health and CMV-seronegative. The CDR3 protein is CASPPEYF. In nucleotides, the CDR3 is TGTGCCAGCCCCCCCGAGTATTTT.